The present entry profiles one T cell receptor (beta chain) with its context. This specimen comes from a study of T cell changes during pregnancy in multiple sclerosis. This CDR3 contains 17 residues. Per the germline V gene, CDR1 is LGHNA and CDR2 is YSLEER. V shed 2 bases, J shed 6 bases, and the junction held 10 bases outside the gene matches. Only in-frame clones appear in the TCRdb table, and some are missing; sequencing was by immunoSEQ multiplex PCR. The repertoire holds around 50,000 clones, with about 92% as singletons. The V gene is TRBV4-3, the J gene TRBJ1-2; 12 nucleotides agree with TRBD1. This clonotype was sampled from a female donor with multiple sclerosis, enrolled in a pregnancy study. Source: CD4+ T cells from peripheral blood mononuclear cells, taken after pregnancy. The CDR3 DNA is TGCGCCAGCAGCCAACAAGAGGGGGACAGGGGGCGCGATGGCTACACCTTC. As protein: CASSQQEGDRGRDGYTF.